One sample yielded the 19 T cell receptor beta chains listed below, sequenced in a study of regulatory T cells in long-lasting Graves disease. The time point was: newly diagnosed GD, antithyroid drugs for less than 3 months. Researchers made the TCR library from RNA that was extracted from PBMCs. TCR beta libraries were built with iRepertoire HTBI primers and Arm-PCR of CDR3 regions. In TCRdb, the multiplex PCR reads were re-called with MiXCR into one record per CDR3 protein. The sample records about 370,000 distinct CDR3 sequences, about a sixth being singletons. Sequencing was performed on peripheral blood mononuclear cells (PBMCs), taken at new diagnosis, from a patient treated with antithyroid drugs. Receptors originate from a female donor with Graves disease.

This clonotype was observed many times. The chain uses TRBV28 and TRBJ2-3; 11 bases agree with TRBD2. J lost 5 bases, V lost 3 bases, and 4 bases had no gene match. The CDR3 is 15 residues long. CDR1 is MDHEN, CDR2 SYDVKM, per germline. The DNA for the CDR3 is TGTGCCAGCAGTTTTCTAGCGGGAGGAGGAGATACGCAGTATTTT. Translation gives CASSFLAGGGDTQYF.

The chain combines TRBV20-1 with TRBJ2-7, with 13 bases lining up with TRBD2. V gave up 6 bases and J gave up 9 bases; unmatched junction bases: 17. The CDR3 is 16 amino acids. Germline V gene sequence: CDR1 DFQATT, CDR2 SNEGSKA (reference sequence). CDR3 sequence reads: CSASGITTSGRGVQYF. The CDR3, as DNA: TGCAGTGCGAGCGGTATCACTACTAGCGGGAGGGGAGTGCAGTACTTC.

Concerning this clonotype itself: It may be a read error: a sequence one base away is much more abundant. This CDR3 is CASSEPESGGTDTQYF. As DNA, the CDR3 is TGTGCCAGCTCTGAGCCCGAATCAGGGGGCACAGATACGCAGTATTTT. The gene calls are TRBV28 and TRBJ2-3, with a possible D match to TRBD1 (6 bases). The CDR3 length is 16 residues. Trimming removed 8 bases at V and 1 base at J, with 19 bases between. Germline-derived CDR1 and CDR2 are MDHEN and SYDVKM.

This clonotype was detected only a few times. CDR3 sequence reads: CASSLGGGRGNYNEQFF. Written as DNA, the CDR3 is TGTGCCAGCAGCTTAGGGGGGGGGAGGGGGAACTACAATGAGCAGTTCTTC. V gene TRBV11-3 combines with J gene TRBJ2-1, with D maybe TRBD2 (7 bases). The CDR3 has 17 residues. V lost 1 base to trimming and J lost 3 bases, with 16 bases between them. Germline V gene sequence: CDR1 SGHNT, CDR2 YENEEA.

This clonotype was seen many times. CDR3 coding DNA: TGCGCCAGCAGCTGGTTCGGGAGAGACAATGAGCAGTTCTTC. It is translated as CASSWFGRDNEQFF. The V call is TRBV5-1, the J call TRBJ2-1, with a possible D match to TRBD2 (6 bases). This CDR3 is 14 amino acids long. Trimming removed 3 bases from V and 5 bases from J, with 12 bases in between. Germline assignment: CDR1 SGHRS and CDR2 YFSETQ.

This clonotype was found a few times. V and J are TRBV25-1 and TRBJ1-2; possibly TRBD1 for D (6 bases). Between the trimmed V and J ends, which lost 2 bases and 3 bases, there was a span of 16 bases. The germline CDR1 and CDR2 sequences are MGHDK and SYGVNS. CDR3 size: 16 residues. DNA of the CDR3: TGTGCCAGCAGTGAAAATCGGGGGGGGGCCCACTATGGCTACACCTTC. Translated, it gives CASSENRGGAHYGYTF.

This clonotype was found many times. This chain joins TRBV11-2 and TRBJ2-2; D gene uncertain. V lost 6 bases to trimming and J lost 2 bases, with 4 bases between them. The CDR3 consists of 12 residues. Germline CDR1 SGHAT, CDR2 FQNNGV. The CDR3 loop is CASRENTGELFF. CDR3 DNA: TGTGCCAGCAGGGAAAACACCGGGGAGCTGTTTTTT.

This clonotype was seen repeatedly, ten times or more. V usage is TRBV11-2 and J usage is TRBJ1-2; perhaps TRBD1 as D (6 bases). Deletions cut 1 base from V and 0 bases from J, with 12 bases between. The CDR3 length is 16 residues. CDR1 is SGHAT and CDR2 is FQNNGV in the germline V gene. CDR3: CASSLVRDTPNYGYTF. CDR3 DNA sequence: TGTGCCAGCAGCTTAGTTAGGGACACCCCTAACTATGGCTACACCTTC.

This clonotype showed up many times. The chain has TRBV7-3 and TRBJ1-1, with D possibly TRBD1 on 6 matching bases. CDR3 length equals 12 residues. Germline lookup yields CDR1 SGHTA and CDR2 FQGTGA. V dropped 3 bases and J dropped 12 bases, with 14 bases sitting between them. Here the CDR3 reads CASSFAGGRTFF. Here the CDR3 DNA reads TGTGCCAGCAGCTTCGCCGGGGGCCGGACTTTCTTT.

This clonotype has a count of ten or more. The V call is TRBV28, the J call TRBJ1-4, with D perhaps matching TRBD1 (6 bases). Germline loops: CDR1 MDHEN, CDR2 SYDVKM. CDR3 length equals 14 residues. V lost 6 bases and J lost 5, with 13 bases in between. The CDR3 DNA reads TGTGCCAGCAGCACCGGACAGATAAATGAAAAACTGTTTTTT. Encoded protein: CASSTGQINEKLFF.

This clonotype was recorded many times. V usage is TRBV6-1 and J usage is TRBJ2-1, with D maybe TRBD2 (6 bases). Trimming removed 2 bases from V and 10 bases from J, with 9 bases in between. Germline CDR1 MNHNS, CDR2 SASEGT. This CDR3 has 12 amino acids. CDR3 amino acids: CASSESGQEQFF. CDR3 sequence (DNA): TGTGCCAGCAGTGAAAGCGGGCAAGAGCAGTTCTTC.

The rearrangement joins TRBV6-1 to TRBJ1-1; D gene ambiguous. Per germline, CDR1 MNHNS and CDR2 SASEGT. CDR3 length: 15 amino acids. Trimming cost V 7 bases and J 0 bases, with 15 bases left between them. The CDR3 DNA follows: TGTGCCAGCACCAATCGGATGGGCGTGAACACTGAAGCTTTCTTT. It encodes CASTNRMGVNTEAFF.

This clonotype was found a few times. The chain uses TRBV29-1 and TRBJ2-7; TRBD2 matches 12 bases. J gave up 4 bases and V 6 bases, and 4 bases lay outside the gene matches. Germline V lookup: CDR1 SQVTM, CDR2 ANQGSEA. CDR3 size: 13 residues. CDR3 coding DNA: TGCAGCGTGGGGACTAGCGGGCCGTACGAGCAGTACTTC. Translation: CSVGTSGPYEQYF.

Of note for this clonotype: A read error is likely here: a far larger clone is one base away. The chain recombines TRBV2 with TRBJ2-3, with D tentatively TRBD1 (6 bases). The V gene's germline CDR1 is SNHLY and CDR2 FYNNEI. V was shortened by 6 bases and J by 0 bases, with 10 bases between the two germline ends. The CDR3 loop spans 14 amino acids. This CDR3 is CASSPRGSTDTQYF. In DNA form, the CDR3 reads TGTGCCAGCAGCCCGAGGGGGAGCACAGATACGCAGTATTTT.

The CDR3 sequence: CASRVLAGRTDTQYF. CDR3 DNA sequence: TGTGCCAGCAGAGTTCTAGCGGGGCGCACAGATACGCAGTATTTT. The chain couples TRBV2 to TRBJ2-3; TRBD2 aligns across 9 bases. This CDR3 is 15 amino acids long. CDR1 and CDR2 (germline): SNHLY, FYNNEI. V shed 6 bases and J 1 base; nucleotides not matched to a gene: 5.

This clonotype occurred many times. V and J are TRBV7-2 and TRBJ2-3; 9 bases align to TRBD1. This CDR3 is 16 amino acids long. From germline, CDR1 is SGHTA and CDR2 FQGNSA. The V and J ends lost 5 bases and 4 bases, in that order; junction bases with no gene match: 10. The chain's CDR3 is CASSEMDRGGADTQYF. CDR3 DNA: TGTGCCAGCAGCGAGATGGACAGGGGAGGCGCAGATACGCAGTATTTT.

This clonotype was counted at least ten times. V usage is TRBV6-1 and J usage is TRBJ1-5; no firm D call. V shed 3 bases and J shed 1 base, with 10 bases lying between them. The CDR3 extends over 15 amino acids. Germline CDR1 reads MNHNS; CDR2 reads SASEGT. The CDR3 nucleotides are TGTGCCAGCAGTGAGTTTATCGGGAGCAATCAGCCCCAGCATTTT. Protein: CASSEFIGSNQPQHF.

As concerns this clonotype: A much more abundant neighbour one base away suggests this may be a read error. This chain connects TRBV4-3 to TRBJ2-5; TRBD2 matches 7 bases. CDR3 length equals 13 residues. The germline CDR1 and CDR2 sequences are LGHNA and YSLEER. CDR3 nucleotides: TGCGCCAGCAACCAAGTGCGGGAGGAGACCCAGTACTTC. Residues: CASNQVREETQYF.

The rearrangement joins TRBV20-1 to TRBJ2-3, with D perhaps matching TRBD2 (5 bases). V was shortened by 2 bases and J by 2 bases, with 20 bases between the two germline ends. This CDR3 is built from 17 residues. Germline-derived CDR1 and CDR2 are DFQATT and SNEGSKA (reference sequence). In DNA form, the CDR3 reads TGCAGTGCTAGACAAATTTGGACTGAGGGCAACACAGATACGCAGTATTTT. Translation gives CSARQIWTEGNTDTQYF.